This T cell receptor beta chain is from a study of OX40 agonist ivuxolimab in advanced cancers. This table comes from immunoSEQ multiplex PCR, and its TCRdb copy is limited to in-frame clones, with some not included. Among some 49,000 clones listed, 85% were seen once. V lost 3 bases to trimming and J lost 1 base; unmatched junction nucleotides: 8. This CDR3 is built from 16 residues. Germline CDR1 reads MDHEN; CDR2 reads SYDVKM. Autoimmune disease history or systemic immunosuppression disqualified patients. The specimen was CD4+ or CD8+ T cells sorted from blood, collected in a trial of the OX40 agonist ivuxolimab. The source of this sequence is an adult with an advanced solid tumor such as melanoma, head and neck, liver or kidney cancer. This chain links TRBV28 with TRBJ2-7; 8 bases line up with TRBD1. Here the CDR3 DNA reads TGTGCCAGCAGTTTGCCGACAGGGGTCTCTTCCTACGAGCAGTACTTC. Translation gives CASSLPTGVSSYEQYF.